This entry lists 19 T cell receptor beta chains sequenced from one sample in a study of blood T cell repertoires in COVID-19. Using immunoSEQ multiplex PCR, the repertoire was profiled, and TCRdb retains in-frame clones only, with some absent. The table lists 200,000 to 250,000 clones, more than 70% of them singletons. Sequencing input: peripheral blood. The receptors here all came from a woman older than 75 with acute or convalescent COVID-19.

This clone was counted between two and nine times. This chain joins TRBV28 and TRBJ2-7; D not certain. V gave up 6 bases and J gave up 4 bases, with 16 bases separating them. The CDR3 runs to 14 residues. Germline V gene data show CDR1 as MDHEN and CDR2 as SYDVKM. CDR3 loop: CASRSAVLRYEQYF. CDR3 in DNA: TGTGCCAGCAGGTCGGCGGTGTTGAGGTACGAGCAGTACTTC.

This chain connects TRBV4-2 to TRBJ1-1; D gene unclear. The germline V gene encodes CDR1 LGHNA and CDR2 YNFKEQ. Trimming shortened V by 3 bases and J by 4 bases, and 15 bases separated the two germline ends. The CDR3 spans 15 residues. The CDR3 DNA reads TGTGCCAGCAGCCACCCCTTCGGACGGGGCACTGAAGCTTTCTTT. It codes for CASSHPFGRGTEAFF.

The V gene is TRBV6-6, the J gene TRBJ1-3; D ambiguous. Germline V gene lookup returns CDR1 MNHNY and CDR2 SVGAGI (reference sequence). Trimming pared 6 bases from V and 1 base from J, leaving 7 bases between. CDR3 length: 13 amino acids. The CDR3 protein is CASSTESGNTIYF. CDR3 nucleotide sequence: TGTGCCAGCAGCACAGAGTCTGGAAACACCATATATTTT.

The chain joins TRBV5-6 to TRBJ1-6; D call uncertain. The V gene's germline CDR1 is SGHDT and CDR2 YYEEEE. The CDR3 length is 18 residues. Trimming took off 0 bases at V and 0 bases at J, with 13 bases between the two ends. The CDR3 spells CASSLGWAMFSYNSPLHF. CDR3 nucleotides: TGTGCCAGCAGCTTGGGGTGGGCGATGTTCTCCTATAATTCACCCCTCCACTTT.

This chain joins TRBV20-1 and TRBJ2-3; D is unresolved. The germline V gene has CDR1 DFQATT and CDR2 SNEGSKA (reference sequence). Trimming stripped 2 bases from V and 5 bases from J, with 5 bases between. The CDR3 runs 11 residues. In DNA, the CDR3 is TGCAGTGCTAGACTCCTAGATACGCAGTATTTT. It yields the protein CSARLLDTQYF.

The genes are TRBV30 and TRBJ1-3; D remains ambiguous. Germline CDR1 reads GTSNPN; CDR2 reads SVGIG (reference sequence). The CDR3 is made up of 16 amino acids. V was pared by 0 bases and J by 0 bases, with 12 bases between. This chain's CDR3 is CAWSVREPLSGNTIYF. The DNA of the CDR3 is TGTGCCTGGAGTGTAAGGGAGCCCCTCTCTGGAAACACCATATATTTT.

The genes are TRBV2 and TRBJ1-2, with D perhaps TRBD1 (5 bases). Per the germline V gene, CDR1 is SNHLY and CDR2 is FYNNEI. This CDR3 comprises 12 residues. Trimming stripped 4 bases from V and 6 bases from J, with 9 bases between. The CDR3, as DNA: TGTGCCAGCAGTGCTGGGGGGAATGGCTACACCTTC. Protein: CASSAGGNGYTF.

The chain is built from TRBV14 and TRBJ2-3; 9 nucleotides agree with TRBD1. V dropped 5 bases and J dropped 8; count of bases not matched to a gene: 11. CDR3 length: 15 residues. The germline CDR1 and CDR2 sequences are SGHDN and FVKESK. Here the CDR3 DNA reads TGTGCCAGCAGCAACAGACAGGGGGGGAAGGGTACGCAGTATTTT. It specifies CASSNRQGGKGTQYF.

This rearrangement joins TRBV10-1 to TRBJ1-6; D remains unclear. Germline V CDR1 and CDR2: WNHNN, SYGVQD (reference sequence). This CDR3 has 16 residues. Trimming stripped 4 bases from V and 0 bases from J, with 10 bases between. The CDR3 here is CASSVFRSSYNSPLHF. The CDR3 coding sequence is TGCGCCAGCAGTGTCTTCAGAAGCTCCTATAATTCACCCCTCCACTTT.

The chain employs TRBV12-5 and TRBJ2-1, with a weak D call TRBD2 (7 bases). Trimming shortened V by 2 bases and J by 5 bases, and 13 bases separated the two germline ends. The CDR3 is made up of 15 amino acids. CDR1 and CDR2 (germline): LGHNT, FRNRAP. CDR3 bases: TGTGCTAGTGGTTTGTATTCGGGGGGCAACAATGAGCAGTTCTTC. Encoded protein: CASGLYSGGNNEQFF.

The chain's CDR3 is CASSITGVYNSPLHF. The CDR3, as DNA: TGTGCCAGTAGTATTACAGGGGTCTATAATTCACCCCTCCACTTT. This chain joins TRBV19 and TRBJ1-6; 7 nucleotides match TRBD1. The CDR3 totals 15 residues. V trimming: 3 bases; J trimming: 3 bases; junction bases outside the gene matches: 2. The germline V gene encodes CDR1 LNHDA and CDR2 SQIVND (reference sequence).

On this clone: This same CDR3 is encoded by further DNA sequences in the sample. The chain couples TRBV9 to TRBJ1-2, with 7 bases identical to TRBD1. Germline V gene lookup returns CDR1 SGDLS and CDR2 YYNGEE. The ends lost 5 bases at V and 6 bases at J; junction bases unmatched: 19. The CDR3 totals 17 residues. CDR3 sequence (DNA): TGTGCCAGCAGTGTAAGACCAAGGGGGTCAGGGACAGATGGCTACACCTTC. It specifies CASSVRPRGSGTDGYTF.

This clone was recorded only once. The rearrangement links TRBV5-1 to TRBJ1-2; D is unresolved. This CDR3 contains 14 residues. Trimming stripped 1 base from V and 6 bases from J, with 13 bases between. From germline, CDR1 is SGHRS and CDR2 YFSETQ. The CDR3 loop is CASSLRPGENGYTF. CDR3 nucleotide sequence: TGCGCCAGCAGCTTGAGGCCGGGTGAAAATGGCTACACCTTC. Complete variable domain (other parts from reference TRBV5-1 and TRBJ1-2): KAGVTQTPRYLIKTRGQQVTLSCSPISGHRSVSWYQQTPGQGLQFLFEYFSETQRNKGNFPGRFSGRQFSNSRSEMNVSTLELGDSALYLCASSLRPGENGYTFGSGTRLTVV.

This clone was counted a few times. The CDR3 loop reads CASRTGWNSNQPQHF. The CDR3 coding sequence is TGTGCCAGCAGAACAGGGTGGAATAGCAATCAGCCCCAGCATTTT. The V gene is TRBV2, the J gene TRBJ1-5, with D perhaps matching TRBD1 (6 bases). CDR3 length: 15 amino acids. The germline V gene encodes CDR1 SNHLY and CDR2 FYNNEI. Trimming took off 6 bases at V and 0 bases at J, with 12 bases between the two ends.

This chain links TRBV3-1 (or the pseudogene TRBV3-2) with TRBJ2-7; 10 bases fit TRBD2. The CDR3 consists of 17 residues. The trim removed 4 bases at V and 0 bases at J, leaving 9 bases unmatched. The germline V gene has CDR1 LGHDT and CDR2 YNNKEL (reference sequence). For the CDR3, the DNA is TGTGCCAGCAGCCCAGGGGTACTAGCGGGGAGCTCCTACGAGCAGTACTTC. It encodes CASSPGVLAGSSYEQYF.

V usage is TRBV5-1 and J usage is TRBJ2-3; possibly TRBD2 for D (6 bases). This CDR3 region has 15 residues. In germline, CDR1 is SGHRS, CDR2 YFSETQ. The V end was cut by 3 bases, the J end by 4 bases, with 15 bases between. The CDR3: CASSSRGSRADTQYF. CDR3 sequence (DNA): TGCGCCAGCAGCTCCCGGGGGAGCCGAGCAGATACGCAGTATTTT.

This chain joins TRBV20-1 and TRBJ1-1, with D perhaps TRBD1 (5 bases). The germline V gene has CDR1 DFQATT and CDR2 SNEGSKA (reference sequence). V lost 3 bases and J 0 bases, leaving 8 bases between the germline ends. The CDR3 has 13 amino acids. Here the CDR3 reads CSASWGVNTEAFF. In DNA, the CDR3 is TGCAGTGCTAGTTGGGGGGTGAACACTGAAGCTTTCTTT.

The chain has TRBV7-9 and TRBJ2-3; 8 bases line up with TRBD2. The ends lost 8 bases at V and 0 bases at J; junction bases unmatched: 7. Germline V lookup: CDR1 SEHNR, CDR2 FQNEAQ (reference sequence). This CDR3 contains 15 residues. CDR3 protein: CASGAGGGSTDTQYF. In DNA form, the CDR3 reads TGTGCCAGCGGGGCTGGCGGGGGGAGCACAGATACGCAGTATTTT.

V is TRBV7-9 and J is TRBJ2-2, with 7 bases aligning to TRBD1. This CDR3 comprises 14 residues. V shed 4 bases, J shed 5 bases, and the junction held 4 bases outside the gene matches. In germline, CDR1 is SEHNR, CDR2 FQNEAQ (reference sequence). Written as DNA, the CDR3 is TGTGCCAGCAGCTCAACAGGGGTTACCGGGGAGCTGTTTTTT. This encodes CASSSTGVTGELFF.